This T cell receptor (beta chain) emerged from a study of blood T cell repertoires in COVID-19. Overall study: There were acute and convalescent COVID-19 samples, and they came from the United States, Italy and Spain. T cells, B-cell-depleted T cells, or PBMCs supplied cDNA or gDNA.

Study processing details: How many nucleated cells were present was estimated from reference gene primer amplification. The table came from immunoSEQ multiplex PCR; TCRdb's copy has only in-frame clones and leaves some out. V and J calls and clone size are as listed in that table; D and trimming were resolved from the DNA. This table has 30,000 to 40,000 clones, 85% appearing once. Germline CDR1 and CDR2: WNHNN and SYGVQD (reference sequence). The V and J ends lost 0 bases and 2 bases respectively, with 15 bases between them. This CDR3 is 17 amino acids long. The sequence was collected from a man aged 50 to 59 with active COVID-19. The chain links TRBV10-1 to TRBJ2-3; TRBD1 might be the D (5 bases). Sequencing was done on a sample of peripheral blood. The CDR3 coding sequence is TGCGCCAGCAGTGAGTCAAGTAGGGGTGGGTCCACAGATACGCAGTATTTT. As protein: CASSESSRGGSTDTQYF.